At least ten counts were recorded for the clone carrying this T cell receptor beta chain. Antigen unknown. The sample originates from a study of CD8 T cells in ankylosing spondylitis. General observations from the study: There was reportedly significant enrichment of clones that were disease-linked in matched ankylosing spondylitis synovial fluid. Roughly 8 highly homologous variants formed a TCR beta motif that appeared characteristic of ankylosing spondylitis blood.

The germline V gene has CDR1 DFQATT and CDR2 SNEGSKA (reference sequence). V lost 2 bases and J lost 0; bases outside the gene matches: 12. The CDR3 contains 18 residues. Each CDR3 protein gets one entry after TCRdb re-called the 5' RACE reads with MiXCR. Among approximately 180,000 distinct CDR3 sequences, 15% to 20% were seen once, and the ten largest hold around 4%. The gene calls are TRBV20-1 and TRBJ2-4, with TRBD1 matching over 8 bases. This clonotype was sampled from a male donor aged 10 to 30 with ankylosing spondylitis or in good health (not recorded which). The sequencing input was blood, either unsorted or a sorted T cell fraction (not recorded which). CDR3 loop: CSARNRGTPLLAKNIQYF. Here the CDR3 DNA reads TGCAGTGCTAGAAACAGGGGGACACCGCTCTTAGCCAAAAACATTCAGTACTTC.